One and the same sample provided the 26 T cell receptor beta chains below, sequenced in a study of blood T cell repertoires in COVID-19. Profiling relied on immunoSEQ multiplex PCR, and the TCRdb table lists in-frame clones only, not all of them. The sample has roughly 300,000 clones; around 90% are singletons. Sequencing was performed on peripheral blood. The receptors shown here come from a man between 18 and 35 years old who had recovered from COVID-19.

The chain has TRBV5-1 and TRBJ1-1; possibly TRBD1 for D (5 bases). CDR1 SGHRS and CDR2 YFSETQ come from the germline V gene. The CDR3 sequence is 17 residues long. V was shortened by 0 bases and J by 4 bases, with 19 bases between the two germline ends. The CDR3 DNA reads TGCGCCAGCAGCTTGGCCCCACGACAGTCTACTGGCACTGAAGCTTTCTTT. It translates to CASSLAPRQSTGTEAFF.

The chain recombines TRBV7-8 with TRBJ1-2; TRBD1 is a possible D gene (6 bases). The germline CDR1 and CDR2 sequences are SGHVS and FQNEAQ. This CDR3 region has 15 residues. V dropped 1 base and J dropped 2 bases, with 11 bases sitting between them. As DNA, the CDR3 is TGTGCCAGCAGCTTAGATGGGGGCACCAACTATGGCTACACCTTC. This gives the protein CASSLDGGTNYGYTF.

Here the CDR3 DNA reads TGTGCCAGCAGCGTCGGGGGAGTGGGGGGAGAGACCCAGTACTTC. Protein product: CASSVGGVGGETQYF. The V gene is TRBV9, the J gene TRBJ2-5, with a possible D match to TRBD2 (6 bases). The CDR3 loop spans 15 amino acids. V was trimmed by 2 bases and J by 4 bases, leaving 15 bases between them. Germline lookup yields CDR1 SGDLS and CDR2 YYNGEE.

The chain carries TRBV7-6 and TRBJ1-5; no clear D gene. Germline values: CDR1 SGHVS, CDR2 FNYEAQ. This CDR3 comprises 13 residues. Trimming stripped 1 base from V and 4 bases from J, with 5 bases between. The CDR3 loop reads CASSLGQNQPQHF. The CDR3 DNA reads TGTGCCAGCAGCTTAGGGCAGAATCAGCCCCAGCATTTT.

This chain connects TRBV10-3 to TRBJ1-2; D remains unclear. V was clipped by 2 bases and J by 4 bases, with 14 bases between them. The germline V gene has CDR1 ENHRY and CDR2 SYGVKD. The CDR3 loop spans 15 amino acids. CDR3: CAISEGQELAYGYTF. The DNA of the CDR3 is TGTGCCATCAGTGAGGGGCAGGAGCTAGCCTATGGCTACACCTTC.

This chain links TRBV27 with TRBJ2-1; 13 nucleotides match TRBD2. Germline CDR1 is MNHEY and CDR2 is SMNVEV (reference sequence). CDR3 length: 16 residues. Germline trimming cut 6 bases from V and 5 bases from J; bases unmatched to any gene: 7. The CDR3 region is CASRGGTSGAHNEQFF. The CDR3 bases are TGTGCCAGCAGAGGGGGGACTAGCGGGGCCCACAATGAGCAGTTCTTC.

The genes are TRBV7-9 and TRBJ2-1; a weak D match, TRBD2 (6 bases). The CDR3 sequence is 13 residues long. Trimming removed 5 bases at V and 6 bases at J, with 11 bases between. CDR1 is SEHNR and CDR2 is FQNEAQ in the germline V gene (reference sequence). The CDR3 region is CASSLGTFNEQFF. In nucleotides, the CDR3 is TGTGCCAGCAGCCTGGGGACTTTCAATGAGCAGTTCTTC.

This rearrangement joins TRBV19 to TRBJ2-3; D possibly corresponds to TRBD2 (5 bases). V was pared by 4 bases and J by 5 bases, with 16 bases between. The germline gives CDR1 LNHDA, CDR2 SQIVND (reference sequence). This CDR3 has 15 amino acids. The CDR3 sequence is CASSTSIGVRDTQYF. The DNA of the CDR3 is TGTGCCAGTAGTACTTCGATCGGGGTTCGAGATACGCAGTATTTT.

This clone was observed a single time. The chain couples TRBV5-1 to TRBJ1-6; tentative D call: TRBD1 (6 bases). Germline CDR1 reads SGHRS; CDR2 reads YFSETQ. CDR3 size: 14 residues. V was shortened by 4 bases and J by 10 bases, with 15 bases between the two germline ends. CDR3 protein: CASSLGQDTSPLHF. The CDR3 nucleotides read TGCGCCAGCAGCCTGGGACAAGACACATCACCCCTCCACTTT.

In this sample, this clone turned up once. V is TRBV19 and J is TRBJ1-3; perhaps TRBD1 as D (6 bases). The CDR3 is made up of 14 amino acids. CDR1 LNHDA and CDR2 SQIVND come from the germline V gene (reference sequence). The V end lost 6 bases, the J end lost 0 bases, and 9 bases lay between the germline ends. The CDR3 here is CASRDSSSGNTIYF. The CDR3 bases are TGTGCCAGTAGGGACAGTAGCTCTGGAAACACCATATATTTT.

CDR3 DNA sequence: TGTGCCACCAGTGACTCAGGGGACACTGAAGCTTTCTTT. As protein: CATSDSGDTEAFF. The chain uses TRBV24-1 and TRBJ1-1, with D perhaps TRBD1 (6 bases). The CDR3 covers 13 residues. The germline V gene has CDR1 KGHDR and CDR2 SFDVKD. V shed 4 bases and J shed 3 bases, with 8 bases lying between them.

This clone has just one count. The chain employs TRBV6-5 and TRBJ2-7; 10 bases map to TRBD2. Losses at the gene ends were 6 bases for V and 5 bases for J; bases not matched to a gene: 7. The germline gives CDR1 MNHEY, CDR2 SVGAGI. This CDR3 region has 14 residues. CDR3: CASSRAGGPDEQYF. CDR3 nucleotides: TGTGCCAGCAGCCGAGCGGGAGGGCCTGACGAGCAGTACTTC.

This rearrangement joins TRBV11-2 to TRBJ1-2, with D tentatively TRBD1 (6 bases). The V and J ends lost 5 bases and 6 bases respectively, with 13 bases between them. The CDR3 consists of 13 residues. Germline CDR1 is SGHAT and CDR2 is FQNNGV. CDR3 sequence: CASSRQVDNGYTF. The DNA for the CDR3 is TGTGCCAGCAGCCGACAGGTTGATAATGGCTACACCTTC.

This sequence joins TRBV29-1 and TRBJ2-5; tentatively, D is TRBD1 (5 bases). The CDR3 is made up of 12 amino acids. The ends were cut back, 8 bases at V and 1 base at J, with 11 bases in the middle. CDR1 is SQVTM, CDR2 ANQGSEA, per germline. The CDR3 loop reads CSFRAGQETQYF. DNA for the CDR3: TGCAGCTTCAGGGCCGGCCAAGAGACCCAGTACTTC.

V and J are TRBV12-3 or TRBV12-4 and TRBJ1-2; tentative D call: TRBD1 (6 bases). Deletions cut 2 bases from V and 6 bases from J, with 7 bases between. The CDR3 is made up of 12 amino acids. The CDR3 loop is CASSLTGNGYTF. CDR3 coding DNA: TGTGCCAGCAGTTTAACAGGGAATGGCTACACCTTC.

The rearrangement joins TRBV7-2 to TRBJ2-5; TRBD2 matches at 12 bases. This CDR3 spans 18 amino acids. J lost 1 base, V lost 1 base, and 7 bases had no gene match. The germline gives CDR1 SGHTA, CDR2 FQGNSA. The chain's CDR3 is CASSLGVTSGGGQETQYF. In DNA, the CDR3 is TGTGCCAGCAGCTTAGGTGTGACTAGCGGGGGCGGCCAAGAGACCCAGTACTTC. Combining the CDR3 with reference TRBV7-2 and TRBJ2-5 gives the whole variable domain GAGVSQSPSNKVTEKGKDVELRCDPISGHTALYWYRQSLGQGLEFLIYFQGNSAPDKSGLPSDRFSAERTGGSVSTLTIQRTQQEDSAVYLCASSLGVTSGGGQETQYFGPGTRLLVL.

The chain links TRBV5-1 to TRBJ2-1; D is unclear. The V end lost 0 bases, the J end lost 1 base, and 8 bases lay between the germline ends. Germline V gives CDR1 SGHRS, CDR2 YFSETQ. This CDR3 is built from 15 residues. The CDR3 bases are TGCGCCAGCAGCTTGGTAGCCCCATCCTACAATGAGCAGTTCTTC. It encodes CASSLVAPSYNEQFF.

V and J are TRBV11-2 and TRBJ2-1; 8 bases agree with TRBD2. The CDR3 contains 15 residues. The germline V gene has CDR1 SGHAT and CDR2 FQNNGV. The V segment lost 1 base and the J segment 4 bases; nucleotides outside the gene matches: 3. CDR3 residues: CASSLVTSGYNEQFF. As DNA, the CDR3 is TGTGCCAGCAGCTTAGTCACTAGCGGATACAATGAGCAGTTCTTC.

The rearrangement links TRBV2 to TRBJ2-1, with TRBD1 matching 8 bases. The V and J ends lost 6 bases and 5 bases, in that order; junction bases with no gene match: 9. CDR1 is SNHLY, CDR2 FYNNEI, per germline. The CDR3 has 15 residues. The CDR3, as DNA: TGTGCCAGCAGGGACCCAGGGGGCAGCCACAATGAGCAGTTCTTC. It codes for CASRDPGGSHNEQFF.

The rearrangement joins TRBV7-6 to TRBJ2-3; TRBD2 might be the D (7 bases). The CDR3 spans 17 residues. The V and J ends lost 2 bases and 2 bases respectively, with 17 bases between them. The germline CDR1 and CDR2 sequences are SGHVS and FNYEAQ. The CDR3 DNA reads as TGTGCCAGCAGCTTACCGGGGGGCGGGGGTTTCACAGATACGCAGTATTTT. Its protein product is CASSLPGGGGFTDTQYF.

This clone was observed a single time. This chain connects TRBV5-1 to TRBJ2-7, with D tentatively TRBD2 (5 bases). The germline V gene encodes CDR1 SGHRS and CDR2 YFSETQ. This CDR3 comprises 14 residues. V lost 4 bases, J lost 3 bases, and 14 bases lay in between. The CDR3 reads CASSLNGVSYEQYF. CDR3 in DNA: TGCGCCAGCAGCCTCAACGGGGTCAGCTACGAGCAGTACTTC.

The chain employs TRBV7-2 and TRBJ2-2; 9 nucleotides agree with TRBD2. From germline, CDR1 is SGHTA and CDR2 FQGNSA. V was clipped by 5 bases and J by 2 bases; unmatched bases: 6. CDR3 length: 16 amino acids. This CDR3 is CASSQPGLANTGELFF. In nucleotides, the CDR3 is TGTGCCAGCAGCCAGCCGGGACTAGCTAACACCGGGGAGCTGTTTTTT.

The chain recombines TRBV7-9 with TRBJ1-4; TRBD1 might be the D (6 bases). V lost 7 bases to trimming and J lost 4 bases, with 16 bases between them. The germline V gene has CDR1 SEHNR and CDR2 FQNEAQ (reference sequence). The CDR3 consists of 15 residues. This chain's CDR3 is CASTPAQGFNEKLFF. CDR3 DNA sequence: TGTGCCAGCACCCCAGCACAGGGTTTTAATGAAAAACTGTTTTTT.

The chain recombines TRBV5-1 with TRBJ2-1, with D hard to call. The CDR3 loop spans 14 amino acids. Germline V lookup: CDR1 SGHRS, CDR2 YFSETQ. Trimming took 0 bases from V and 3 from J, leaving 7 bases between them. The CDR3 sequence is CASSLVAVYNEQFF. DNA for the CDR3: TGCGCCAGCAGCTTGGTGGCGGTCTACAATGAGCAGTTCTTC.

This CDR3 reads CASSEVLGGDLYNEQFF. In DNA form, the CDR3 reads TGTGCCAGCAGTGAAGTCTTGGGGGGGGATCTATACAATGAGCAGTTCTTC. This rearrangement joins TRBV6-1 to TRBJ2-1; TRBD2 aligns across 7 bases. The germline gives CDR1 MNHNS, CDR2 SASEGT. V shed 1 base and J 4 bases; nucleotides not matched to a gene: 10. This CDR3 is 17 amino acids long.

The V call is TRBV24-1, the J call TRBJ2-3, with 7 bases aligning to TRBD2. In germline, CDR1 is KGHDR, CDR2 SFDVKD. The trim removed 4 bases at V and 8 bases at J, leaving 2 bases unmatched. CDR3 length: 12 residues. The CDR3 loop reads CATSESGGTQYF. CDR3 sequence (DNA): TGTGCCACCAGTGAGTCGGGGGGTACGCAGTATTTT.